This record concerns one T cell receptor (beta chain) sequence. This clonotype was detected ten times or more. Its antigen target is currently unknown. Per-base qualities were not stored, and no clone one base away is much larger. Preparation of the library involved RACE. Reads for this sample came from a NextSeq 500. Library preparation attached unique molecular identifiers to individual cDNA molecules for quantitative, reproducible TCR counting. Both TCR alpha and TCR beta chains were sequenced from each blood RNA sample. In the original analysis: A median of approximately 100,000 TCRs per sample was observed, with a range of roughly 20,000 to 750,000. The Decombinator software suite was used to annotate the V, J and CDR3 of the TCR reads. For the PS versus PT1 abundance plots, all samples were subsampled to the same number of TCRs (28,000). Expanded TCRs were defined as absent before sensitization and observed at least eight times at the 2-week time point. TCRdb trimmed public reads at Q25 via fastp, called clones via MiXCR and kept in-frame beta chains. Identical CDR3 proteins give one entry, which carries the most common genes and DNA. The V and J calls and clone size are TCRdb's, not the authors'. This sample holds more than 95,000 distinct CDR3 sequences; around a quarter were observed only once. Over 9% of the sample goes to the ten largest clones.

CDR1 and CDR2 (SGHDN, FVKESK) derive from the germline V gene. V drops 5 bases and J drops 1 base, leaving 5 bases in between. From cysteine to phenylalanine, the CDR3 is 12 amino acids long. The entry retains the CDR3 DNA only, 36 bases that are in frame from base 1. The data belong to a study of human T cells and chemical hapten exposure listed by TCRdb under 2021. For the wider study: For sensitization, 2% DPC in acetone was applied to a roughly 2 cm by roughly 2 cm area of upper inner arm skin. The study tracked peripheral blood TCR repertoire changes in vivo during primary and secondary sensitization to the hapten diphenylcyclopropenone (DPC) in alopecia patients. Patch testing was done on the upper back using Finn chambers containing 0.01% DPC, and results were scored after 6 days according to International Contact Dermatitis Research Group standards. For TCR sequencing, blood came from over 25 alopecia patients at anywhere from one to four time points (pre-sensitization, 2, 6 and 24 weeks). Patients additionally received weekly therapeutic DPC doses to the scalp throughout the roughly 24-week study period. Blood was sampled from patients pre-sensitization (week 0) and at 2, 6 and about 24 weeks after DPC sensitization. Libraries were pooled for sequencing, and per-sample TCR yields varied mainly because of small differences in library volumes within the pool. Alopecia areata with under or over 50% scalp involvement, alopecia totalis and alopecia universalis were represented in the patient cohort, which was mostly female. Beyond this particular receptor, the publication reports: Repeated subsampling changed both the strength of the expansion versus patch-test correlation and the threshold at which that correlation became significant. DPC sensitization did not change how many TCRs were above 1 in 1000 frequency, and no evidence was found of alterations in global repertoire structure. Compared with pre-sensitization or healthy control sets, expanded TCRs formed significantly more large CDR3 similarity clusters, which is consistent with antigen-driven responses. Patch test score correlated positively with the number of PT1 expanded TCRs, reaching significance at thresholds 8, 16 and 32 but not at 4. Because all patients had alopecia, a presumed autoimmune disease, the immune response of the patients might differ from that of healthy individuals.

The sample's time point, from its label and the paper: patch test 3, about 24 weeks after DPC sensitization. Read against the paper, the sample's treatment or condition label means: therapeutic diphenylcyclopropenone sensitization with weekly scalp DPC. At every patch-test visit, the blood draw took place before the patch test was put on. Eligible patients were aged 18 to 70, diagnosed with alopecia, deemed suitable for DPC therapy, and excluded if pregnant. Total RNA was isolated from unfractionated whole blood collected in Tempus Blood RNA tubes. This clonotype was sampled from a man between 40 and 49 years old with alopecia areata. Some clones in this sample may be carry-over from other donors' samples. The chain was built from TRBV14 and TRBJ1-1, with no reliable assignment of the D segment. This sample comprised whole blood, obtained in connection with sensitization to the hapten diphenylcyclopropenone (DPC). This receptor has the CDR3 CASSASNTEAFF. The nucleotide sequence is TGTGCCAGCAGCGCTTCGAACACTGAAGCTTTCTTT.